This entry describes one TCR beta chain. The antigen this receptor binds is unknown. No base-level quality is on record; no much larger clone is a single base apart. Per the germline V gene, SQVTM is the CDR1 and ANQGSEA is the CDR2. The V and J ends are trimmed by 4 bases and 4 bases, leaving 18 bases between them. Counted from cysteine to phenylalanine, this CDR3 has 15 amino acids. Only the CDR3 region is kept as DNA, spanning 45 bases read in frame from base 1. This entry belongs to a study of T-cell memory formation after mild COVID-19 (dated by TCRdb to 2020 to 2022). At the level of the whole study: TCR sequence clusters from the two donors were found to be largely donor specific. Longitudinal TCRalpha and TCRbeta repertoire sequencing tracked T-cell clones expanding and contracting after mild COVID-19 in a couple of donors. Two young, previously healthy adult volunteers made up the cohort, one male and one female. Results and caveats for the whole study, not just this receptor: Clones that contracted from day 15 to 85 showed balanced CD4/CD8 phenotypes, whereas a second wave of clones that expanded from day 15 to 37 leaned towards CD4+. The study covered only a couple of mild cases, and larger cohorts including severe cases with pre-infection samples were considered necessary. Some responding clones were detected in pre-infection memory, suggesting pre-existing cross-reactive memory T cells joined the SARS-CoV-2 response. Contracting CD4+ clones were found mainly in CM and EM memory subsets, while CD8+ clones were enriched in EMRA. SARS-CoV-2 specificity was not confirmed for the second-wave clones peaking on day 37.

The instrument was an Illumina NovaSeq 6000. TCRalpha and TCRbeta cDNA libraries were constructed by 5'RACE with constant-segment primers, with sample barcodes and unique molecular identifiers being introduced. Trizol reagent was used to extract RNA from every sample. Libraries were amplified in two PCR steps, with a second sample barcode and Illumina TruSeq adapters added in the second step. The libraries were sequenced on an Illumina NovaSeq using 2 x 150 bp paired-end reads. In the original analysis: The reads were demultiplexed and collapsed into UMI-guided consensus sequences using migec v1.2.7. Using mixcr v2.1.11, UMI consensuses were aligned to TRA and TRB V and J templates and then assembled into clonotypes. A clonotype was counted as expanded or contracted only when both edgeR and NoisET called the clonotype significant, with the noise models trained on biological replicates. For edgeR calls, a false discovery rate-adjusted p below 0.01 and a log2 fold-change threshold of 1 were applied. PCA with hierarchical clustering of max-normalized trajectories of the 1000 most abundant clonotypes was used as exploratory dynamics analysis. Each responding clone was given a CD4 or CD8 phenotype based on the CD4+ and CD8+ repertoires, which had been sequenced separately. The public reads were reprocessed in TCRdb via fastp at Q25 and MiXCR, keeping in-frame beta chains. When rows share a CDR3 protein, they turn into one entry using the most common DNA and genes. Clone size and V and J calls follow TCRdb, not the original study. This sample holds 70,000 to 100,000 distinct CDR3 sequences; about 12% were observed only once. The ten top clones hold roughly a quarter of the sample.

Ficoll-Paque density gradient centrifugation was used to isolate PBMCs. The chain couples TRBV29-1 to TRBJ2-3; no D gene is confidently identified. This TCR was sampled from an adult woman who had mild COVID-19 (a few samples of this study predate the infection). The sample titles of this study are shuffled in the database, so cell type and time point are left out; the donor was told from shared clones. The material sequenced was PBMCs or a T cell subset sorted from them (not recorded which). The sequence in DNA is TGCAGCGTTGTGGTGGCCCCCCCCGCGGCAGATACGCAGTATTTT. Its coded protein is CSVVVAPPAADTQYF.